The 18 T cell receptor beta chains below were found in one sample sequenced in a study of early T cells in non-severe SARS-CoV-2 infection. In TCRdb, the 5' RACE reads were re-called with MiXCR into one record per CDR3 protein. The table has 75,000 to 100,000 distinct CDR3 sequences, 14% to 15% seen once; the top ten hold roughly 6%. Sequencing was performed on whole blood. These receptor sequences come from an adult who was a healthcare worker with PCR-confirmed SARS-CoV-2 infection or an uninfected control (not recorded which).

This chain connects TRBV20-1 to TRBJ1-6; D is ambiguous. The ends were cut back, 3 bases at V and 9 bases at J, with 18 bases in the middle. This CDR3 is 15 amino acids long. The germline gives CDR1 DFQATT, CDR2 SNEGSKA (reference sequence). CDR3 protein: CSASAEGGVTSPLHF. As DNA, the CDR3 is TGCAGTGCTAGCGCCGAGGGAGGAGTTACTTCACCCCTCCACTTT.

With regard to this clonotype: The junction does not match germline at one end; this may be a read error. The DNA for the CDR3 is TGCAGTGCTCCGGACAGGGGGCTTTTACCCAGTAACTTC. Its translation: CSAPDRGLLPSNF. The chain combines TRBV20-1 with TRBJ2-5; 11 bases fit TRBD1. Germline CDR1 and CDR2: DFQATT and SNEGSKA (reference sequence). This CDR3 comprises 13 residues.

This clonotype was recorded a few times. This chain links TRBV6-1 with TRBJ2-1; D ambiguous. V was trimmed by 3 bases and J by 0 bases, leaving 12 bases between them. Per germline, CDR1 MNHNS and CDR2 SASEGT. The CDR3 length is 16 residues. CDR3 loop: CASSEDGVYSYNEQFF. The CDR3 DNA follows: TGTGCCAGCAGTGAGGACGGCGTATACTCCTACAATGAGCAGTTCTTC.

This clonotype was seen repeatedly, ten times or more. The V call is TRBV3-1, the J call TRBJ2-2; D is possibly TRBD1 (5 bases). V was cut by 2 bases and J by 8 bases, with 9 bases left in between. Germline V gene data show CDR1 as LGHDT and CDR2 as YNNKEL (reference sequence). The CDR3 runs to 13 residues. The CDR3 is CASSQQGAGELFF. For the CDR3, the DNA is TGTGCCAGCAGCCAACAAGGGGCGGGGGAGCTGTTTTTT.

This clonotype was seen at least ten times. The V call is TRBV27, the J call TRBJ2-7, with TRBD2 matching over 8 bases. Germline CDR1 and CDR2: MNHEY and SMNVEV (reference sequence). Trimming took 3 bases from V and 2 from J; bases not matched to a gene: 6. The CDR3 covers 15 residues. As DNA, the CDR3 is TGTGCCAGCAGTTTTCGGGGGGGGCAAACCTACGAGCAGTACTTC. Encoded protein: CASSFRGGQTYEQYF.

The V gene is TRBV6-2 or TRBV6-3, the J gene TRBJ1-1; D unclear. CDR3 size: 12 residues. Germline loops: CDR1 MNHEY, CDR2 SVGEGT. Trimming took off 1 base at V and 3 bases at J, with 3 bases between the two ends. The CDR3 coding sequence is TGTGCCAGCAGTTACTTCCACACTGAAGCTTTCTTT. Its translation is CASSYFHTEAFF.

The chain employs TRBV20-1 and TRBJ2-7, with TRBD2 identical over 9 bases. This CDR3 comprises 13 residues. Germline CDR1 is DFQATT and CDR2 is SNEGSKA (reference sequence). The CDR3, as DNA: TGCAGCGGCAGGCTAGCGGGATTGTCCGAGCAGTACTTC. As protein: CSGRLAGLSEQYF.

DNA for the CDR3: TGTGCCAGCACCTGGGAGGCAAGCACAGATACGCAGTATTTT. Translation: CASTWEASTDTQYF. The rearrangement joins TRBV12-3 or TRBV12-4 to TRBJ2-3, with a possible D match to TRBD2 (6 bases). V gave up 7 bases and J gave up 0 bases, with 11 bases separating them. CDR3 length: 14 residues.

The rearrangement joins TRBV9 to TRBJ2-1; a weak D match, TRBD2 (5 bases). The CDR3 has 14 amino acids. Looked up from germline, CDR1 is SGDLS and CDR2 is YYNGEE. V was cut by 4 bases and J by 10 bases, with 18 bases left in between. CDR3 region: CASSINLGLSEQFF. The CDR3 DNA sequence: TGTGCCAGCAGCATTAACCTAGGACTTTCCGAGCAGTTCTTC.

At least ten counts were recorded for this clonotype. V is TRBV6-1 and J is TRBJ2-1, with D perhaps TRBD2 (7 bases). CDR1 and CDR2 from the germline V gene are MNHNS and SASEGT. The ends were cut back, 7 bases at V and 4 bases at J, with 17 bases in the middle. The CDR3 runs to 15 residues. CDR3 in amino acids: CASKPQGREYNEQFF. CDR3 coding DNA: TGTGCCAGCAAGCCCCAGGGGCGGGAGTACAATGAGCAGTTCTTC.

In its sample, this clonotype was seen a few times. The V gene is TRBV20-1, the J gene TRBJ2-3; TRBD2 matches 8 bases. Unmatched junction bases numbered 10, after V lost 1 base and J lost 1 base. The germline CDR1 and CDR2 sequences are DFQATT and SNEGSKA (reference sequence). The CDR3 is made up of 17 amino acids. For the CDR3, the DNA is TGCAGTGCTAGAGGGCCCGCGGGAGGCCGCGGCACAGATACGCAGTATTTT. Translating gives CSARGPAGGRGTDTQYF.

The chain couples TRBV28 to TRBJ2-5, with D possibly TRBD2 on 6 matching bases. CDR1 is MDHEN, CDR2 SYDVKM, per germline. The CDR3 is 14 residues long. The ends were cut back, 7 bases at V and 1 base at J, with 13 bases in the middle. CDR3 residues: CASNTGLPQETQYF. In DNA form, the CDR3 reads TGTGCCAGCAACACGGGACTGCCCCAAGAGACCCAGTACTTC.

This rearrangement joins TRBV24-1 to TRBJ1-1; D is unresolved. This CDR3 comprises 13 residues. V was pared by 6 bases and J by 2 bases, with 9 bases between. Germline V gives CDR1 KGHDR, CDR2 SFDVKD. The CDR3 here is CATSLGFNTEAFF. For the CDR3, the DNA is TGTGCCACCAGTTTGGGTTTCAACACTGAAGCTTTCTTT.

The gene calls are TRBV25-1 and TRBJ2-1; D is uncertain. There are 12 residues in the CDR3. Deletions cut 5 bases from V and 8 bases from J, with 10 bases between. In germline, CDR1 is MGHDK, CDR2 SYGVNS. CDR3 protein: CASSIGSDEQFF. The CDR3 DNA reads as TGTGCCAGCAGTATAGGTTCCGATGAGCAGTTCTTC.

The CDR3 DNA follows: TGTGCCAGCACCCACGGTACCATGGGCGAGCAGTACTTC. Translated: CASTHGTMGEQYF. The chain uses TRBV11-2 and TRBJ2-7; D is unresolved. Germline loops: CDR1 SGHAT, CDR2 FQNNGV. V gave up 7 bases and J gave up 6 bases, with 16 bases separating them. The CDR3 covers 13 residues. Full variable domain (rest looked up from reference TRBV11-2 and TRBJ2-7): EAGVAQSPRYKIIEKRQSVAFWCNPISGHATLYWYQQILGQGPKLLIQFQNNGVVDDSQLPKDRFSAERLKGVDSTLKIQPAKLEDSAVYLCASTHGTMGEQYFGPGTRLTVT.

This clonotype was recorded a few times. This sequence joins TRBV29-1 and TRBJ1-2, with D perhaps matching TRBD1 (5 bases). The germline V gene encodes CDR1 SQVTM and CDR2 ANQGSEA. CDR3 length: 13 residues. The V and J ends lost 3 bases and 5 bases respectively, with 13 bases between them. Here the CDR3 reads CSVERQRNYGYTF. CDR3 in DNA: TGCAGCGTTGAGCGACAGAGAAATTATGGCTACACCTTC.

The rearrangement links TRBV12-3 or TRBV12-4 to TRBJ1-4; 10 bases fit TRBD1. The CDR3 totals 16 residues. The trim removed 5 bases at V and 11 bases at J, leaving 14 bases unmatched. CDR3: CASSLPGTGEIGKLFF. In DNA, the CDR3 is TGTGCCAGCAGTCTCCCTGGGACAGGGGAAATTGGCAAACTGTTTTTT.

At least ten counts were recorded for this clonotype. The rearrangement uses TRBV7-9 and TRBJ2-5; possibly TRBD2 for D (6 bases). The V end was cut by 8 bases, the J end by 5 bases, with 12 bases between. CDR1 and CDR2 (germline): SEHNR, FQNEAQ (reference sequence). CDR3 length equals 12 residues. CDR3 sequence (DNA): TGTGCCAGCTCCAAGGAGGGGGAGACCCAGTACTTC. Protein: CASSKEGETQYF.